Presented here are 3 T cell receptor beta chains from one specimen sequenced in a study of blood T cell repertoires in COVID-19. Sequencing was performed with immunoSEQ multiplex PCR; in TCRdb, only in-frame clones are kept and a portion is missing. The data hold over 90,000 clones, with about 90% observed a single time. The sample comprised peripheral blood. The receptor source for this set is a human donor in a cohort sampled during active COVID-19.

The gene calls are TRBV7-2 and TRBJ2-7; D is unclear. Between the trimmed V and J ends, which lost 2 bases and 5 bases, there was a span of 4 bases. From germline, CDR1 is SGHTA and CDR2 FQGNSA. This CDR3 has 11 amino acids. CDR3 in amino acids: CASSLLNEQYF. DNA of the CDR3: TGTGCCAGCAGCTTATTAAACGAGCAGTACTTC. Full variable domain (outside the CDR3, taken from reference TRBV7-2 and TRBJ2-7): GAGVSQSPSNKVTEKGKDVELRCDPISGHTALYWYRQSLGQGLEFLIYFQGNSAPDKSGLPSDRFSAERTGGSVSTLTIQRTQQEDSAVYLCASSLLNEQYFGPGTRLTVT.

The chain has TRBV19 and TRBJ2-1; 7 nucleotides agree with TRBD2. The length of the CDR3 is 12 residues. J gave up 14 bases and V 3 bases, and 7 bases lay outside the gene matches. CDR1 and CDR2 from the germline V gene are LNHDA and SQIVND (reference sequence). CDR3 nucleotide sequence: TGTGCCAGTAGTATGCCCACCGGACTAGAGTTCTTC. Amino acid sequence: CASSMPTGLEFF.

This clone was seen a single time. This chain uses TRBV9 with TRBJ1-1, with 7 bases lining up with TRBD1. This CDR3 has 15 amino acids. V lost 3 bases and J lost 1; bases outside the gene matches: 6. From germline, CDR1 is SGDLS and CDR2 YYNGEE. In nucleotides, the CDR3 is TGTGCCAGCAGCGCCCAGACAGGGAGGAACACTGAAGCTTTCTTT. Its translation: CASSAQTGRNTEAFF.